This entry features one T cell receptor beta chain sequence. This entry is derived from a study of blood T cell repertoires in COVID-19. Study as a whole: Sites across the United States, Italy and Spain contributed samples from acute and convalescent COVID-19. The cDNA or gDNA used as material had been derived from T cells, B-cell-depleted T cells, or PBMCs.

This CDR3 region has 16 residues. The trim removed 0 bases at V and 1 base at J, leaving 5 bases unmatched. Germline CDR1 KGHSH, CDR2 LQKENI. Using immunoSEQ multiplex PCR, the repertoire was profiled, and TCRdb retains in-frame clones only, with some absent. The sample lists nearly 30,000 clones, 90% occurring once. The material sequenced was peripheral blood. The TCR originated in a man aged 65 to 85 with active or convalescent COVID-19. The chain recombines TRBV18 with TRBJ1-1; TRBD1 matches 7 bases. The CDR3 DNA follows: TGTGCCAGCTCACCACCTACGAACAGGGGGAACACTGAAGCTTTCTTT. Translation: CASSPPTNRGNTEAFF.